Following are 6 T cell receptor beta chains from one sample sequenced in a study of technical replicates of blood from a few donors. This table comes from immunoSEQ multiplex PCR, and its TCRdb copy is limited to in-frame clones, with some not included. The table records about 85,000 clones, about 93% of them present only once. The sequenced sample was T cells isolated from PBMCs. The receptors originated from a human donor in good health.

The rearrangement joins TRBV5-8 to TRBJ2-1, with D possibly being TRBD2 (7 bases). CDR1 SGHTS and CDR2 YDEGEE come from the germline V gene. There are 14 residues in the CDR3. V lost 5 bases, J lost 5 bases, and 14 bases lay in between. DNA of the CDR3: TGTGCCAGCAGGGCGCGGGGGCAGCACAATGAGCAGTTCTTC. It specifies CASRARGQHNEQFF.

This chain connects TRBV21-1 to TRBJ1-2. TRBV21-1 is tagged as a pseudogene. The CDR3 extends over 10 amino acids. The CDR3 DNA reads as TGTGCCAGCAGCTACTGTGTCTACACCTTC. The encoded protein is CASSYCVYTF.

The chain joins TRBV6-1 to TRBJ1-1; 8 nucleotides match TRBD1. The CDR3 has 14 amino acids. CDR1 and CDR2 (germline): MNHNS, SASEGT. The J segment lost 5 bases and the V segment lost 7 bases, leaving 9 bases of the junction unmatched. CDR3 amino acids: CASTWTGTGTEAFF. The CDR3 coding sequence is TGTGCCAGCACTTGGACAGGGACTGGAACTGAAGCTTTCTTT.

The chain is built from TRBV12-2 and TRBJ1-1. TRBV12-2 is a listed pseudogene. The length of the CDR3 is 16 residues. CDR3: CASRPPGGVRGAEAFF. The CDR3 DNA follows: TGTGCAAGTCGCCCCCCTGGGGGGGTCCGTGGCGCTGAAGCTTTCTTT.

The chain has TRBV5-5 and TRBJ2-7, with D perhaps TRBD1 (5 bases). This CDR3 region has 13 residues. V lost 3 bases to trimming and J lost 1 base, with 8 bases between them. Germline values: CDR1 SGHKS, CDR2 YYEKEE (reference sequence). CDR3 sequence reads: CASSSTDSYEQYF. The CDR3, as DNA: TGTGCCAGCAGCTCGACAGATTCCTACGAGCAGTACTTC. The entire variable domain, with the rest obtained from reference TRBV5-5 and TRBJ2-7, is as follows: DAGVTQSPTHLIKTRGQQVTLRCSPISGHKSVSWYQQVLGQGPQFIFQYYEKEERGRGNFPDRFSARQFPNYSSELNVNALLLGDSALYLCASSSTDSYEQYFGPGTRLTVT.

The J gene is TRBJ2-3, the V gene TRBV9; TRBD2 aligns across 8 bases. Unmatched junction bases numbered 2, after V lost 1 base and J lost 4 bases. CDR1 is SGDLS, CDR2 YYNGEE, per germline. This CDR3 contains 14 residues. CDR3 region: CASSVRGGSDTQYF. As DNA, the CDR3 is TGTGCCAGCAGCGTACGGGGGGGCTCAGATACGCAGTATTTT.